What follows describes a single T cell receptor (beta chain). No antigen is known for it. There are no base qualities to consult, and no much larger clone falls within one base. CDR1 and CDR2, looked up from the germline V gene, are SQVTM and ANQGSEA. The CDR3 measures 14 amino acids from cysteine to phenylalanine. The retained sequence is limited to the CDR3, 42 bases, with the frame set at the first base. The V end gives up 8 bases and the J end 3 bases, leaving 6 bases in the junction not matched to a gene. TCR repertoires of sorted CD4+ and CD8+ blood T cells from severe aplastic anemia patients and healthy subjects were deep-sequenced in the study. Ficoll-Paque density gradient centrifugation was used to isolate peripheral blood mononuclear cells. Before DNA extraction, CD4+ and CD8+ T cells were sorted with FACS or magnetic beads. Genomic DNA was used as template for profiling of TCR beta VDJ combinations and CDR3 sequences. An Illumina HiSeq 2000 was the platform used for TCR repertoire sequencing. The authors' pipeline ran thus. Repertoire assessment relied on Simpson's diversity index, CDR3 size and DJ length profiles, and TRBV/TRBJ rearrangement plots. The most abundant DNA sequence in the deep sequencing data was defined as the immunodominant clone. CDR3 amino acid sequences were screened for sharing across subjects and compared with published repertoires and the VDJdb database. In-frame beta chains were kept once TCRdb had trimmed the public reads at Q25 with fastp and called clones with MiXCR. Each CDR3 protein gets just one entry, which takes the most common genes and DNA from the rows behind it. None of the V and J calls come from the authors' own analysis; TCRdb made them. In all, the sample holds 50,000 to 65,000 distinct CDR3 sequences, and around 55% of those were seen once. The top ten clones comprise 2% to 2.5% of the sample.

The sample comes from a study of CD8+CD57+ T cells in acquired aplastic anemia (dated by TCRdb to 2017 to 2018). Notes on the research overall: Extracted DNA from sorted CD4+ and CD8+ cells averaged approximately 3.4 ug, ranging from about 0.2 to 30 ug. Mean read counts for healthy donor samples were 8.5 million to 10.8 million for CD4+ cells and roughly 12 million for CD8+ cells. Study-wide findings and limitations: Approximately 31 CD8+ CDR3 sequences were found in both patients and controls but appeared to be highly expressed in patients and within the immunodominant clones of the patients. No significant difference in CD8+ Simpson's diversity was found between patients and healthy controls (P=0.060).

The origin of this receptor is a human donor in good health, serving as a control. The sample comprised sorted CD4+, CD8+, or CD8+CD57+ T cells (not recorded which) from PBMCs. The sequence links TRBV29-1 to TRBJ2-1, with 11 bases matching TRBD1. In nucleotide form, the sequence is TGCAGCACGCGGACAGGGGGCGGCTACAATGAGCAGTTCTTC. This codes for CSTRTGGGYNEQFF.